The 25 T cell receptor beta chains listed next were all sequenced from one sample in a study of T cell repertoires in cytomegalovirus infection. TCRdb re-called the reads through MiXCR, storing one row per CDR3 protein. The sample gives roughly 150,000 distinct CDR3 sequences, approximately 17% of which show up once; about 19% is in the top ten. Sequencing input: CD8+ T cells from PBMCs. The receptors originated from a human donor in good health (CMV status not recorded). Some clones in this sample may be carry-over from other donors' samples.

This clonotype showed up just a few times. The chain joins TRBV7-9 to TRBJ2-5, with a weak D call TRBD1 (6 bases). The CDR3 has 14 amino acids. V lost 5 bases and J 4 bases, leaving 14 bases between the germline ends. Germline V gene sequence: CDR1 SEHNR, CDR2 FQNEAQ (reference sequence). CDR3 in DNA: TGTGCCAGCAGCGTGGCGACAGGCGGAGAGACCCAGTACTTC. It encodes CASSVATGGETQYF.

This sequence joins TRBV11-2 and TRBJ1-1; the D gene is possibly TRBD1 (5 bases). The germline gives CDR1 SGHAT, CDR2 FQNNGV. Trimming took 1 base from V and 5 from J, leaving 14 bases between them. The CDR3 has 15 residues. In DNA, the CDR3 is TGTGCCAGCAGCTTAGTAGCGGCAGGGCGTACTGAAGCTTTCTTT. It codes for CASSLVAAGRTEAFF.

This clonotype was observed a few times. The V call is TRBV28, the J call TRBJ1-2, with TRBD1 identical over 9 bases. This CDR3 region has 15 residues. Per germline, CDR1 MDHEN and CDR2 SYDVKM. Trimming cost V 4 bases and J 4 bases; bases outside gene matches: 7. CDR3 nucleotides: TGTGCCAGCAGTTCCTACCGGACAGGGGCCTATGGCTACACCTTC. It encodes CASSSYRTGAYGYTF.

The chain couples TRBV7-8 to TRBJ2-3, with D unclear. Trimming removed 4 bases at V and 5 bases at J, with 4 bases between. The CDR3 covers 11 residues. Germline V gene lookup returns CDR1 SGHVS and CDR2 FQNEAQ. CDR3 sequence reads: CASSSRDTQYF. The CDR3 DNA sequence: TGTGCCAGCAGCTCTAGAGATACGCAGTATTTT.

The rearrangement joins TRBV15 to TRBJ1-2, with a tentative D call TRBD1 (5 bases). The CDR3 spans 12 residues. Germline CDR1 LNHNV, CDR2 YYDKDF (reference sequence). The V and J ends lost 8 bases and 4 bases respectively, with 11 bases between them. The CDR3 region is CATRDSLYGYTF. The CDR3 DNA is TGTGCCACCCGAGACAGCCTCTATGGCTACACCTTC.

This clonotype has a handful of counts. The rearrangement uses TRBV12-3 or TRBV12-4 and TRBJ2-7; TRBD1 agrees at 11 bases. J lost 3 bases, V lost 0 bases, and 13 bases had no gene match. This CDR3 region has 19 residues. The chain's CDR3 is CASSLAGTGGTTTFYEQYF. DNA for the CDR3: TGTGCCAGCAGTTTAGCCGGGACAGGGGGTACGACTACCTTCTACGAGCAGTACTTC.

The CDR3 nucleotides are TGTGCCAGCAGCTCTGGCAGGGGGAGGGAAAAACTGTTTTTT. Translating gives CASSSGRGREKLFF. This sequence joins TRBV7-2 and TRBJ1-4, with 7 bases that match TRBD1. With V trimmed by 4 bases and J by 8 bases, 7 bases remained unmatched. This CDR3 has 14 residues. Per the germline V gene, CDR1 is SGHTA and CDR2 is FQGNSA.

The chain links TRBV28 to TRBJ1-4, with 7 nucleotides matching TRBD1. Germline loops: CDR1 MDHEN, CDR2 SYDVKM. The CDR3 is 17 residues long. Germline trimming cut 1 base from V and 6 bases from J; bases unmatched to any gene: 11. CDR3 in DNA: TGTGCCAGCAGTTTATTTTACAGGGGAGGCTCGGATGAAAAACTGTTTTTT. It encodes CASSLFYRGGSDEKLFF. Full variable domain (outside the CDR3, taken from reference TRBV28 and TRBJ1-4): DVKVTQSSRYLVKRTGEKVFLECVQDMDHENMFWYRQDPGLGLRLIYFSYDVKMKEKGDIPEGYSVSREKKERFSLILESASTNQTSMYLCASSLFYRGGSDEKLFFGSGTQLSVL.

In this sample, this clonotype turned up a few times. The CDR3 here is CASSPRASRANEQFF. The CDR3 DNA follows: TGTGCCAGCAGCCCACGGGCTAGCAGGGCCAATGAGCAGTTCTTC. The V call is TRBV7-2, the J call TRBJ2-1; tentatively, D is TRBD1 or TRBD2 (5 bases each). Germline lookup yields CDR1 SGHTA and CDR2 FQGNSA. The CDR3 has 15 amino acids. V gave up 5 bases and J gave up 6 bases, with 17 bases separating them.

This clonotype has only a few counts. J is TRBJ2-5 and V is TRBV29-1; 8 nucleotides match TRBD1. This CDR3 comprises 13 residues. Germline trimming cut 2 bases from V and 5 bases from J; bases unmatched to any gene: 4. CDR1 is SQVTM, CDR2 ANQGSEA, per germline. The CDR3 bases are TGCAGCGTTGAAATGGACAGGGACGAGACCCAGTACTTC. It yields the protein CSVEMDRDETQYF.

This clonotype was found a few times. The rearrangement uses TRBV6-4 and TRBJ2-1; TRBD2 matches at 8 bases. Germline V CDR1 and CDR2: MRHNA, SNTAGT. The CDR3 runs to 16 residues. V trimming: 5 bases; J trimming: 0 bases; junction bases outside the gene matches: 6. Here the CDR3 DNA reads TGTGCCAGCAGTCCGGGACTAGAGGGCTCCTACAATGAGCAGTTCTTC. This translates into CASSPGLEGSYNEQFF.

This clonotype was seen a handful of times. V gene TRBV28 combines with J gene TRBJ2-7; the D gene is possibly TRBD1 (6 bases). V was trimmed by 3 bases and J by 2 bases, leaving 14 bases between them. The length of the CDR3 is 15 residues. Germline V gene sequence: CDR1 MDHEN, CDR2 SYDVKM. The CDR3 is CASSLPGTPPYEQYF. CDR3 coding DNA: TGTGCCAGCAGTTTGCCCGGGACACCCCCCTACGAGCAGTACTTC.

The V and J genes are TRBV10-3 and TRBJ2-3, with 8 bases matching TRBD2. This CDR3 region has 18 residues. The germline V gene has CDR1 ENHRY and CDR2 SYGVKD. Germline trimming cut 6 bases from V and 0 bases from J; bases unmatched to any gene: 14. CDR3 DNA sequence: TGTGCCATCAGGCCAGGGCGGGAGGCTTCACCTAGCACAGATACGCAGTATTTT. Its translation: CAIRPGREASPSTDTQYF.

This clonotype was recorded at least ten times. The rearrangement uses TRBV7-2 and TRBJ2-1; no firm D call. The CDR3 length is 15 residues. Germline V CDR1 and CDR2: SGHTA, FQGNSA. V was shortened by 5 bases and J by 5 bases, with 16 bases between the two germline ends. The DNA of the CDR3 is TGTGCCAGCAGCCCACCTTTTTGGCTAAACAATGAGCAGTTCTTC. It yields the protein CASSPPFWLNNEQFF.

CDR3 DNA sequence: TGTGCCAGCAAAGCCGGGGACTACGAGCAGTACTTC. Translating it yields CASKAGDYEQYF. The chain links TRBV2 to TRBJ2-7, with a tentative D call TRBD2 (5 bases). V was pared by 7 bases and J by 3 bases, with 10 bases between. Germline assignment: CDR1 SNHLY and CDR2 FYNNEI. The CDR3 has 12 amino acids.

The sample holds a few counts of this clonotype. The V call is TRBV28, the J call TRBJ1-2; no definite D call. Germline CDR1 is MDHEN and CDR2 is SYDVKM. CDR3 length equals 15 residues. V gave up 6 bases and J gave up 6 bases, with 20 bases separating them. CDR3 bases: TGTGCCAGCAGACTCATAGACGGCCCGAGCGATGGCTACACCTTC. It translates to CASRLIDGPSDGYTF.

The genes are TRBV7-6 and TRBJ1-1, with D tentatively TRBD1 (5 bases). Germline CDR1 and CDR2: SGHVS and FNYEAQ. The CDR3 loop spans 15 amino acids. V was cut by 5 bases and J by 4 bases, with 17 bases left in between. The CDR3 bases are TGTGCCAGCAGCCTCATCGTGGGGGGTAGCACTGAAGCTTTCTTT. Protein product: CASSLIVGGSTEAFF. Based on the CDR3 plus reference TRBV7-6 and TRBJ1-1, the full variable domain is GAGVSQSPRYKVTKRGQDVALRCDPISGHVSLYWYRQALGQGPEFLTYFNYEAQQDKSGLPNDRFSAERPEGSISTLTIQRTEQRDSAMYRCASSLIVGGSTEAFFGQGTRLTVV.

This clonotype occurred a few times. V gene TRBV7-9 combines with J gene TRBJ2-1; D is perhaps TRBD2 (6 bases). Germline assignment: CDR1 SEHNR and CDR2 FQNEAQ (reference sequence). The ends were cut back, 2 bases at V and 9 bases at J, with 14 bases in the middle. The CDR3 runs 14 residues. The CDR3 spells CASSLPGAWSEQFF. CDR3 bases: TGTGCCAGCAGCTTACCGGGAGCCTGGTCTGAGCAGTTCTTC.

The chain has TRBV7-3 and TRBJ2-1, with 9 bases that match TRBD2. This CDR3 is built from 13 residues. From germline, CDR1 is SGHTA and CDR2 FQGTGA. Trimming took 5 bases from V and 14 from J; bases not matched to a gene: 10. CDR3 in DNA: TGTGCCAGCAGCAAATATAGCGGGGGATGGAAGTTCTTC. Translating it yields CASSKYSGGWKFF. Full variable domain (outside the CDR3, taken from reference TRBV7-3 and TRBJ2-1): GAGVSQTPSNKVTEKGKYVELRCDPISGHTALYWYRQSLGQGPEFLIYFQGTGAADDSGLPNDRFFAVRPEGSVSTLKIQRTERGDSAVYLCASSKYSGGWKFFGPGTRLTVL.

The V gene is TRBV9, the J gene TRBJ2-2; D uncertain. Germline CDR1 SGDLS, CDR2 YYNGEE. The CDR3 consists of 15 residues. V dropped 0 bases and J dropped 7 bases, with 13 bases sitting between them. CDR3 nucleotides: TGTGCCAGCAGCGTAGATCAGGCCCCGAACGGGGAGCTGTTTTTT. This encodes CASSVDQAPNGELFF. The full variable domain, rest sourced from reference TRBV9 and TRBJ2-2, is DSGVTQTPKHLITATGQRVTLRCSPRSGDLSVYWYQQSLDQGLQFLIQYYNGEERAKGNILERFSAQQFPDLHSELNLSSLELGDSALYFCASSVDQAPNGELFFGEGSRLTVL.

This clonotype has only a few counts. This chain connects TRBV6-2 or TRBV6-3 to TRBJ1-1; no clear D. CDR3 length equals 12 residues. Trimming took off 2 bases at V and 6 bases at J, with 7 bases between the two ends. The V gene's germline CDR1 is MNHEY and CDR2 SVGEGT. Here the CDR3 DNA reads TGTGCCAGCAGTTACACTCCGGCTGAAGCTTTCTTT. It encodes CASSYTPAEAFF.

The sample holds one count of this clonotype. The chain uses TRBV7-6 and TRBJ2-3; 9 bases are a match to TRBD1. There are 14 residues in the CDR3. CDR1 is SGHVS and CDR2 is FNYEAQ in the germline V gene. Losses at the gene ends were 4 bases for V and 1 base for J; bases not matched to a gene: 0. In DNA form, the CDR3 reads TGTGCCAGCAGCTGGACAGGGGGCACAGATACGCAGTATTTT. Translated, it gives CASSWTGGTDTQYF. Together with reference TRBV7-6 and TRBJ2-3, the CDR3 gives the full variable domain: GAGVSQSPRYKVTKRGQDVALRCDPISGHVSLYWYRQALGQGPEFLTYFNYEAQQDKSGLPNDRFSAERPEGSISTLTIQRTEQRDSAMYRCASSWTGGTDTQYFGPGTRLTVL.

This clonotype turned up a few times. The gene calls are TRBV28 and TRBJ1-1; D uncertain. The CDR3 length is 12 residues. Germline CDR1 MDHEN, CDR2 SYDVKM. V shed 7 bases and J shed 3 bases, with 9 bases lying between them. Written as DNA, the CDR3 is TGTGCCAGCAAACAGTGGCACACTGAAGCTTTCTTT. This translates into CASKQWHTEAFF.

This chain connects TRBV6-2 or TRBV6-3 to TRBJ2-2; D is unclear. This CDR3 is built from 16 residues. Germline V gives CDR1 MNHEY, CDR2 SVGEGT. The V end lost 0 bases, the J end lost 2 bases, and 10 bases lay between the germline ends. The CDR3, as DNA: TGTGCCAGCAGTTACTCGACCAGGATCAACACCGGGGAGCTGTTTTTT. Its translation: CASSYSTRINTGELFF.

This clonotype was observed a handful of times. CDR3 loop: CASSLAPKGPYEQYF. The DNA of the CDR3 is TGTGCCAGCAGTTTGGCGCCAAAGGGGCCCTACGAGCAGTACTTC. The rearrangement links TRBV27 to TRBJ2-7; D is perhaps TRBD1 (5 bases). Trimming left V 3 bases short and J 2 bases short, with 14 bases between. Germline-derived CDR1 and CDR2 are MNHEY and SMNVEV (reference sequence). This CDR3 has 15 residues.